This is a list of T cell receptor beta chains from one sample in a study of blood T cell repertoires in COVID-19. Only in-frame clones appear in the TCRdb table, and some are missing; sequencing was by immunoSEQ multiplex PCR. This sample has roughly 140,000 clones; about 91% occur once, and the top ten carry roughly 30%. The specimen sequenced was peripheral blood. These receptors all come from a human donor in a cohort sampled during active COVID-19. The CDR3 runs from the conserved cysteine through the conserved F or W. The order of the fields is D gene, J gene, V gene, clone size, CDR3 protein, CDR3 DNA. A D gene is named only where the DNA matches it firmly. Clone size, where shown, is once, few, many, or a class for clones that have expanded.

.,TRBJ1-1,TRBV4-1,.,CASSSPVRGPRDTEAFF,TGCGCCAGCAGCTCCCCAGTCAGGGGCCCCAGGGACACTGAAGCTTTCTTT
TRBD2,TRBJ2-5,TRBV4-2,.,CASSQGLAVQETQYF,TGTGCCAGCAGCCAAGGACTAGCGGTACAAGAGACCCAGTACTTC
TRBD1,TRBJ2-7,TRBV27,.,CASSPKRDSYEQYF,TGTGCCAGCAGTCCGAAACGGGACAGCTACGAGCAGTACTTC
.,TRBJ2-2,TRBV27,.,CASSLYGTANTGELFF,TGTGCCAGCAGTTTATATGGCACCGCGAACACCGGGGAGCTGTTTTTT
TRBD1,TRBJ1-4,TRBV5-1,.,CASSLRQGAGEKLFF,TGCGCCAGCAGCCTTCGACAGGGGGCGGGTGAAAAACTGTTTTTT
.,TRBJ2-7,TRBV9,.,CASSVDSSSYEQYF,TGTGCCAGCAGCGTAGATAGCAGCTCCTACGAGCAGTACTTC
TRBD2,TRBJ2-1,TRBV7-2,.,CASSLAEYNEQFF,TGTGCCAGCAGCCTAGCGGAGTACAATGAGCAGTTCTTC
TRBD1,TRBJ1-3,TRBV9,once,CASSSEDRFGNTIYF,TGTGCCAGCAGCTCCGAGGACAGGTTTGGAAACACCATATATTTT
TRBD2,TRBJ2-1,TRBV5-1,.,CASSLMGLAVYNEQFF,TGCGCCAGCAGCTTGATGGGACTAGCGGTTTACAATGAGCAGTTCTTC
.,TRBJ2-5,TRBV30,.,CAWSVVAETQYF,TGTGCCTGGAGTGTAGTGGCAGAGACCCAGTACTTC
TRBD1,TRBJ2-2,TRBV10-3,.,CAISPGGSQNTGELFF,TGTGCCATCAGTCCAGGGGGATCACAGAACACCGGGGAGCTGTTTTTT
TRBD2,TRBJ2-7,TRBV19,.,CASSPGTSGGTITYEQYF,TGTGCCAGTAGTCCCGGGACTAGCGGGGGGACGATTACCTACGAGCAGTACTTC
TRBD1,TRBJ2-3,TRBV2,.,CASSEGQGARSDTQYF,TGTGCCAGCAGTGAAGGACAGGGGGCAAGGTCAGATACGCAGTATTTT
.,TRBJ1-4,TRBV19,.,CASSATGTTNEKLFF,TGTGCCAGTAGTGCAACGGGTACAACTAATGAAAAACTGTTTTTT
.,TRBJ2-5,TRBV4-1,.,CASSQDEMRGRETQYF,TGCGCCAGCAGCCAAGATGAAATGCGGGGCCGGGAGACCCAGTACTTC
.,TRBJ1-2,TRBV4-2,few,CASSQVAAGYGYTF,TGTGCCAGCAGCCAAGTGGCGGCGGGGTATGGCTACACCTTC
TRBD2,TRBJ2-7,TRBV6-2/TRBV6-3,few,CASSNRLAGGYEQYF,TGTGCCAGCAGTAACCGACTAGCGGGCGGATACGAGCAGTACTTC
TRBD2,TRBJ2-3,TRBV3-1/TRBV3-2,.,CASSPLAGGSTDTQYF,TGTGCCAGCAGCCCGCTAGCGGGGGGGAGCACAGATACGCAGTATTTT
.,TRBJ1-5,TRBV4-1,once,CASSQNRDYQPQHF,TGCGCCAGCAGCCAGAACAGGGATTATCAGCCCCAGCATTTT
.,TRBJ1-3,TRBV3-1/TRBV3-2,.,CASSRTSVSGNTIYF,TGTGCCAGCAGCCGGACATCGGTCTCTGGAAACACCATATATTTT